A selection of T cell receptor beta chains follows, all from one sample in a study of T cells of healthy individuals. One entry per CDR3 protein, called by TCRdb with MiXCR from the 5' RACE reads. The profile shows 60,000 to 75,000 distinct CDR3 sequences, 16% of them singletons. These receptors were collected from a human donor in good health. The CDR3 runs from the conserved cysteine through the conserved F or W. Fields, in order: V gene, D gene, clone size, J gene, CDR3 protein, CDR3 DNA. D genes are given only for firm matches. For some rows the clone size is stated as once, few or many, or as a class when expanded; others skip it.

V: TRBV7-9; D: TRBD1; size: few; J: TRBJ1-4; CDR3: CASSLAIGQGAREKLFF; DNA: TGTGCCAGCAGCTTAGCCATCGGACAGGGGGCGCGTGAAAAACTGTTTTTT
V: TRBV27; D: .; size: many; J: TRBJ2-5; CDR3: CASSLSPGLRETQYF; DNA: TGTGCCAGCAGTTTGAGCCCAGGGTTACGAGAGACCCAGTACTTC
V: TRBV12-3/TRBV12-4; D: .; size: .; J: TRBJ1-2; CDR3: CASSLNAENYGYTF; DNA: TGTGCCAGCAGTTTAAACGCCGAGAACTATGGCTACACCTTC
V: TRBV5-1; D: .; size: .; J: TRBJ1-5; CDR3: CASSPTGYHSNQPQHF; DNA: TGCGCCAGCAGCCCTACAGGTTATCATAGCAATCAGCCCCAGCATTTT
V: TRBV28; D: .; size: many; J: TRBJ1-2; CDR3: CASSDSVLYGYTF; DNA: TGTGCCAGCAGTGACAGCGTTCTCTATGGCTACACCTTC
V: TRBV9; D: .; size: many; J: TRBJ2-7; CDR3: CASSLLAEPSYEQYF; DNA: TGTGCCAGCAGCTTACTAGCCGAACCGTCCTACGAGCAGTACTTC
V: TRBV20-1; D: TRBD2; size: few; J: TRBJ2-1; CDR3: CSARASGPYNEQFF; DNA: TGCAGTGCTAGAGCTAGCGGACCTTACAATGAGCAGTTCTTC
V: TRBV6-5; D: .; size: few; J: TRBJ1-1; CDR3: CASSDSISGEAFF; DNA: TGTGCCAGCAGTGACTCGATTTCAGGGGAAGCTTTCTTT
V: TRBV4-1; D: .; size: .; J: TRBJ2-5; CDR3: CASSQDRAMGTQYF; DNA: TGCGCCAGCAGCCAAGATAGGGCTATGGGGACCCAGTACTTC
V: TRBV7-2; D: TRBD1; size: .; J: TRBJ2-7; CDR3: CASSLVGAGGAYEQYF; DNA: TGTGCCAGCAGCTTAGTCGGCGCAGGGGGCGCCTACGAGCAGTACTTC
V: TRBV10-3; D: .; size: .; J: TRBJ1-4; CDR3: CAISEARRTATTNEKLFF; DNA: TGTGCCATCAGTGAGGCGAGGAGGACAGCAACAACTAATGAAAAACTGTTTTTT
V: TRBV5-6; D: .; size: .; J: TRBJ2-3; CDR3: CASSYPTASNTDTQYF; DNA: TGTGCCAGCAGCTATCCTACAGCCAGTAACACAGATACGCAGTATTTT
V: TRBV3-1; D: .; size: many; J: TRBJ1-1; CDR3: CASSQRVNTEAFF; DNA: TGTGCCAGCAGCCAACGGGTGAACACTGAAGCTTTCTTT
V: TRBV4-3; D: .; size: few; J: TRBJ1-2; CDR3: CASSQATGRGYDYTF; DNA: TGCGCCAGCAGCCAAGCCACGGGCCGGGGTTATGACTACACCTTC
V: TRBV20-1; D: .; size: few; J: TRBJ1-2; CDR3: CSAKTGTAYGYTF; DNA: TGCAGTGCTAAGACCGGGACTGCCTATGGCTACACCTTC